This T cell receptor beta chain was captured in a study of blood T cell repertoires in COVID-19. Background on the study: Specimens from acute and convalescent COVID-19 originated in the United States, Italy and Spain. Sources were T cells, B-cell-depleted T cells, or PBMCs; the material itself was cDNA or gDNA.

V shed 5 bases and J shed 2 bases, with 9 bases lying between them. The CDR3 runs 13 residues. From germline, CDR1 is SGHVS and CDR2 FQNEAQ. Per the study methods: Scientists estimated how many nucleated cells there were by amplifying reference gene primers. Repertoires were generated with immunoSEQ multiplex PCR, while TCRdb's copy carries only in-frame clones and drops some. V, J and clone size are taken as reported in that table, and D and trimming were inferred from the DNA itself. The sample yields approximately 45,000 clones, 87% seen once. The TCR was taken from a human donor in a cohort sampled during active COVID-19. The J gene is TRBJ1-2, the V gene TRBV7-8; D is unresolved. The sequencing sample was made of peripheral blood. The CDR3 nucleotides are TGTGCCAGCAGCGCGACATTAAACTATGGCTACACCTTC. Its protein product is CASSATLNYGYTF. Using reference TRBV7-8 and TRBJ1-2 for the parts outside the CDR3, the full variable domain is GAGVSQSPRYKVAKRGQDVALRCDPISGHVSLFWYQQALGQGPEFLTYFQNEAQLDKSGLPSDRFFAERPEGSVSTLKIQRTQQEDSAVYLCASSATLNYGYTFGSGTRLTVV.